The clone carrying this T cell receptor (beta chain) was seen many times. In TCRdb, the 5' RACE reads were re-called with MiXCR into one record per CDR3 protein. The table lists 100,000 to 150,000 distinct CDR3 sequences, more than 6.5% of them singletons. The sample belongs to a study of T cells after yellow fever vaccination. In germline, CDR1 is SGHAT, CDR2 FQNNGV. This CDR3 has 13 residues. Trimming took off 8 bases at V and 1 base at J, with 6 bases between the two ends. The TCR sequence derives from a man younger than 35 who received the YFV17D yellow fever vaccine. Sequenced here: CD4+ T cells sorted from PBMCs, sampled about 10 days after the first yellow fever vaccination. The gene calls are TRBV11-2 and TRBJ2-6; no definite D call. The CDR3 loop is CASVFSGANVLTF. In DNA form, the CDR3 reads TGTGCCAGCGTGTTTTCTGGGGCCAACGTCCTGACTTTC.